These 14 T cell receptor beta chains were sequenced from one sample in a study of T-cell reconstitution after alpha-beta-depleted transplantation in children. A library of TCRbeta sequences, prepared with unique molecular identifiers, was generated. TCRdb processed the PCR reads anew with MiXCR; each CDR3 protein has one entry. The sample shows 200,000 to 250,000 distinct CDR3 sequences, about 8.8% of them seen only once. Sequenced here: PBMCs from the stem cell graft donor, sampled from the stem cell graft. Source of these receptors: a human donor who donated a stem cell graft to a child with SCID.

The table lists this clonotype with many counts. The chain couples TRBV27 to TRBJ2-1; 9 positions match TRBD1. The V gene end was trimmed by 5 bases and the J gene end by 8 bases; junction bases not matched to a gene: 7. The germline V gene encodes CDR1 MNHEY and CDR2 SMNVEV (reference sequence). The CDR3 is made up of 14 amino acids. The CDR3 here is CASSPGTGFYEQFF. CDR3 nucleotide sequence: TGTGCCAGCAGTCCCGGGACAGGGTTTTATGAGCAGTTCTTC.

This clonotype appeared a single time. This may be a read error, as it is one base from a much larger clone. The genes are TRBV5-4 and TRBJ2-1, with unresolved D. Deletions cut 4 bases from V and 3 bases from J, with 2 bases between. CDR1 is SGHNT and CDR2 is YYREEE in the germline V gene (reference sequence). The CDR3 runs to 11 residues. For the CDR3, the DNA is TGTGCCAGCAGCATCTACAATGAGCAGTTCTTC. Translating gives CASSIYNEQFF.

This clonotype was counted at least ten times. The genes are TRBV5-1 and TRBJ2-7; tentative D call: TRBD1 (6 bases). Germline lookup yields CDR1 SGHRS and CDR2 YFSETQ. V was trimmed by 0 bases and J by 0 bases, leaving 19 bases between them. The CDR3 is made up of 18 amino acids. The CDR3: CASSLATVLDRRSYEQYF. CDR3 DNA: TGCGCCAGCAGCTTGGCCACAGTCCTAGACAGGCGCTCCTACGAGCAGTACTTC.

This clonotype was seen repeatedly, ten times or more. The chain uses TRBV2 and TRBJ1-5, with TRBD1 as a possible D gene (5 bases). V gave up 2 bases and J gave up 3 bases, with 8 bases separating them. The CDR3 totals 14 residues. Germline CDR1 reads SNHLY; CDR2 reads FYNNEI. CDR3 nucleotide sequence: TGTGCCAGCAGTGAAAGGGGCTACAATCAGCCCCAGCATTTT. Its translation is CASSERGYNQPQHF.

This clonotype was counted ten times or more. A read error may account for a junction end that differs from germline. The chain carries TRBV20-1 and TRBJ2-5, with D uncertain. The CDR3 contains 13 residues. The germline CDR1 and CDR2 sequences are DFQATT and SNEGSKA (reference sequence). DNA for the CDR3: TGCAGTGTTAGAGGCTCTTCCATAGAGACCCAGTACTTC. Its translation: CSVRGSSIETQYF.

This clonotype was found many times. The V call is TRBV29-1, the J call TRBJ1-1; TRBD1 is a possible D gene (5 bases). V dropped 2 bases and J dropped 8 bases, with 12 bases sitting between them. The CDR3 spans 12 residues. Germline V gene sequence: CDR1 SQVTM, CDR2 ANQGSEA. CDR3 nucleotides: TGCAGCGTTGAAAAAAGGGGACGGGAAGCTTTCTTT. Its protein is CSVEKRGREAFF.

This clonotype appeared many times. The chain carries TRBV5-1 and TRBJ1-3; no clear D. This CDR3 spans 17 amino acids. Looked up from germline, CDR1 is SGHRS and CDR2 is YFSETQ. Trimming stripped 0 bases from V and 0 bases from J, with 13 bases between. Written as DNA, the CDR3 is TGCGCCAGCAGCTTGGACGGCCCAGAAGACTCTGGAAACACCATATATTTT. This sequence encodes CASSLDGPEDSGNTIYF. The complete variable domain, with remaining parts taken from reference TRBV5-1 and TRBJ1-3, reads KAGVTQTPRYLIKTRGQQVTLSCSPISGHRSVSWYQQTPGQGLQFLFEYFSETQRNKGNFPGRFSGRQFSNSRSEMNVSTLELGDSALYLCASSLDGPEDSGNTIYFGEGSWLTVV.

This clonotype was seen ten or more times. The chain carries TRBV5-1 and TRBJ2-5; a possible D gene is TRBD1 (7 bases). This CDR3 has 13 amino acids. From germline, CDR1 is SGHRS and CDR2 YFSETQ. V dropped 5 bases and J dropped 5 bases, with 13 bases sitting between them. The CDR3 loop is CASSSGGGETQYF. The DNA for the CDR3 is TGCGCCAGCAGTTCAGGGGGAGGTGAGACCCAGTACTTC.

This clonotype was seen repeatedly, ten times or more. The junction differs from germline at one of its ends, possibly a read error. The chain joins TRBV6-5 to TRBJ1-1, with TRBD1 as a possible D gene (6 bases). The CDR3 covers 14 residues. Germline V CDR1 and CDR2: MNHEY, SVGAGI. The CDR3: CASIEQGLKTEAFF. The CDR3 coding sequence is TGTGCCAGCATCGAACAGGGTTTGAAGACTGAAGCTTTCTTT.

This clonotype has ten or more counts. The chain joins TRBV4-2 to TRBJ2-1; TRBD2 might be the D (6 bases). V gave up 4 bases and J gave up 4 bases, with 11 bases separating them. The CDR3 runs to 14 residues. Germline loops: CDR1 LGHNA, CDR2 YNFKEQ. DNA for the CDR3: TGTGCCAGCAGCCGGGACTGGGGTTACAATGAGCAGTTCTTC. Translation gives CASSRDWGYNEQFF.

This clonotype was detected many times. The CDR3 sequence: CASSSRGQGALNEKLFF. Written as DNA, the CDR3 is TGCGCCAGCAGCTCTCGGGGACAGGGAGCCCTTAATGAAAAACTGTTTTTT. This chain connects TRBV5-1 to TRBJ1-4, with 9 bases identical to TRBD1. The germline V gene encodes CDR1 SGHRS and CDR2 YFSETQ. The CDR3 has 17 residues. The trim removed 3 bases at V and 4 bases at J, leaving 10 bases unmatched.

This clonotype was detected many times. The V gene is TRBV20-1, the J gene TRBJ2-7; D perhaps matches TRBD2 (5 bases). The CDR3 has 14 amino acids. Germline V gene data show CDR1 as DFQATT and CDR2 as SNEGSKA (reference sequence). V lost 6 bases and J lost 0, with 15 bases in between. The chain's CDR3 is CSASGPQSSYEQYF. The CDR3 DNA is TGCAGTGCCAGCGGACCCCAAAGCTCCTACGAGCAGTACTTC.

This clonotype was found many times. V is TRBV20-1 and J is TRBJ1-5; D unresolved. V shed 0 bases and J shed 6 bases, with 15 bases lying between them. Germline V gene sequence: CDR1 DFQATT, CDR2 SNEGSKA (reference sequence). The CDR3 has 15 amino acids. The CDR3 nucleotides are TGCAGTGCTAGAGACGCTGGCAGATTTGGTCAGCCCCAGCATTTT. Translating it yields CSARDAGRFGQPQHF.

This clonotype was detected many times. CDR3 bases: TGTGCCAGCAGCTTAGTGGGCCAATTTGGCACCGGGGAGCTGTTTTTT. This translates into CASSLVGQFGTGELFF. The chain joins TRBV7-6 to TRBJ2-2; no firm D call. With 1 base removed from V and 4 bases from J, the gap between germline ends came to 13 bases. The CDR3 spans 16 residues. CDR1 and CDR2 from the germline V gene are SGHVS and FNYEAQ. The complete variable domain, with remaining parts taken from reference TRBV7-6 and TRBJ2-2, reads GAGVSQSPRYKVTKRGQDVALRCDPISGHVSLYWYRQALGQGPEFLTYFNYEAQQDKSGLPNDRFSAERPEGSISTLTIQRTEQRDSAMYRCASSLVGQFGTGELFFGEGSRLTVL.